These 16 T cell receptor beta chains were sequenced from one sample in a study of response to subunit inactivated influenza vaccine. One entry per CDR3 protein results from TCRdb running MiXCR on the RT-PCR reads. The table records about 800,000 distinct CDR3 sequences, roughly 20% of them present only once. The material was PBMCs from blood, obtained 4 to 6 days after vaccination. The receptors shown here come from a man between 45 and 60 years old who received an inactivated influenza vaccine.

Note on this clonotype: The junction and the germline gene differ at one end; a read error may be behind it. The V gene is TRBV6-1, the J gene TRBJ2-1, with D uncertain. Germline CDR1 reads MNHNS; CDR2 reads SASEGT. This CDR3 comprises 16 residues. Here the CDR3 DNA reads TGTGCCAGCAGTCAAGCCGGGCCCCTTCCCCCCAATGAGCAGTTCTTC. Encoded protein: CASSQAGPLPPNEQFF.

This clonotype was detected only once. The chain is built from TRBV30 and TRBJ2-7, with a weak D call TRBD2 (5 bases). V dropped 3 bases and J dropped 3 bases, with 9 bases sitting between them. The CDR3 length is 12 residues. Germline V gene lookup returns CDR1 GTSNPN and CDR2 SVGIG (reference sequence). The CDR3 is CAWRTNFYEQYF. In DNA form, the CDR3 reads TGTGCCTGGAGGACTAACTTCTACGAGCAGTACTTC.

This clonotype was seen only a few times. The genes are TRBV5-4 and TRBJ1-1; TRBD1 matches at 7 bases. The CDR3 covers 16 residues. The germline V gene has CDR1 SGHNT and CDR2 YYREEE (reference sequence). V lost 4 bases to trimming and J lost 3 bases; unmatched junction nucleotides: 12. The CDR3 reads CASSPLRGGTDTEAFF. The DNA for the CDR3 is TGTGCCAGCAGCCCCCTTAGAGGGGGCACGGACACTGAAGCTTTCTTT.

This clonotype occurred a few times. The V call is TRBV28, the J call TRBJ2-7; TRBD1 aligns across 7 bases. The V gene's germline CDR1 is MDHEN and CDR2 SYDVKM. After removal of 7 bases from V and 4 bases from J, the junction contained 10 bases not matched to a gene. CDR3 length equals 14 residues. The CDR3 spells CASKPGQLQYEQYF. CDR3 in DNA: TGTGCCAGCAAACCGGGACAGCTTCAATACGAGCAGTACTTC.

This clonotype was seen only a few times. The rearrangement uses TRBV9 and TRBJ2-3; the D gene is possibly TRBD1 (6 bases). V dropped 0 bases and J dropped 1 base, with 9 bases sitting between them. Per germline, CDR1 SGDLS and CDR2 YYNGEE. The CDR3 totals 15 residues. The CDR3 sequence is CASSVENRGTDTQYF. CDR3 in DNA: TGTGCCAGCAGCGTAGAAAACAGGGGCACAGATACGCAGTATTTT.

This chain connects TRBV4-3 to TRBJ2-7; tentatively, D is TRBD1 or TRBD2 (5 bases each). V was pared by 0 bases and J by 3 bases, with 12 bases between. Germline V gene data show CDR1 as LGHNA and CDR2 as YSLEER. There are 15 residues in the CDR3. In DNA form, the CDR3 reads TGCGCCAGCAGCCAAGATATGGGGGTTTTCTACGAGCAGTACTTC. It translates to CASSQDMGVFYEQYF.

The J gene is TRBJ1-2, the V gene TRBV5-1; D unclear. The CDR3 runs 14 residues. Germline CDR1 SGHRS, CDR2 YFSETQ. The V gene lost 1 base and the J gene lost 7 bases, with 14 bases spanning the gap. CDR3 sequence: CASSLIAGESGYTF. The CDR3 coding sequence is TGCGCCAGCAGCTTGATTGCCGGGGAGAGTGGCTACACCTTC.

The sample holds a few counts of this clonotype. The chain employs TRBV6-5 and TRBJ2-3; 7 nucleotides match TRBD2. CDR3 length: 15 residues. After removal of 2 bases from V and 1 base from J, the junction contained 3 bases not matched to a gene. Germline V gives CDR1 MNHEY, CDR2 SVGAGI. The CDR3 region is CASSYGLAGTDTQYF. CDR3 DNA: TGTGCCAGCAGTTACGGGCTAGCGGGCACAGATACGCAGTATTTT.

This clonotype appeared a few times. The rearrangement links TRBV12-3 or TRBV12-4 to TRBJ2-5; D perhaps matches TRBD2 (5 bases). The length of the CDR3 is 15 residues. Trimming removed 5 bases from V and 4 bases from J, with 17 bases in between. CDR3 residues: CASSELEGIRETQYF. CDR3 nucleotides: TGTGCCAGCAGTGAACTAGAGGGCATAAGAGAGACCCAGTACTTC.

The rearrangement uses TRBV27 and TRBJ2-2; the D is unclear. V lost 7 bases to trimming and J lost 0 bases, with 6 bases between them. Germline CDR1 and CDR2: MNHEY and SMNVEV (reference sequence). This CDR3 has 13 amino acids. The CDR3 DNA reads as TGTGCCAGCACCTCCGCGAACACCGGGGAGCTGTTTTTT. It codes for CASTSANTGELFF.

V gene TRBV7-9 combines with J gene TRBJ2-3; D is possibly TRBD2 (5 bases). Germline CDR1 SEHNR, CDR2 FQNEAQ (reference sequence). The V end was cut by 3 bases, the J end by 2 bases, with 12 bases between. The CDR3 extends over 15 amino acids. The CDR3 region is CASSFSRVPTDTQYF. The CDR3 coding sequence is TGTGCCAGCAGCTTCTCGAGGGTCCCCACAGATACGCAGTATTTT.

The rearrangement joins TRBV5-1 to TRBJ1-2, with 7 bases fitting TRBD1. Germline CDR1 and CDR2: SGHRS and YFSETQ. Trimming at V came to 0 bases and at J to 4 bases, leaving 15 bases not matched to a gene. CDR3 length: 18 residues. The CDR3 reads CASSLAFTGTAFSYGYTF. CDR3 in DNA: TGCGCCAGCAGCTTGGCCTTCACCGGGACAGCTTTTTCCTATGGCTACACCTTC.

The chain employs TRBV5-1 and TRBJ2-7; D might be TRBD1 (5 bases). The CDR3 spans 15 residues. V lost 2 bases and J 3 bases, leaving 15 bases between the germline ends. CDR1 and CDR2 from the germline V gene are SGHRS and YFSETQ. The CDR3 DNA is TGCGCCAGCAGCTTTTCCCAGGGCGTGGGCTACGAGCAGTACTTC. This codes for CASSFSQGVGYEQYF.

The sample holds a few counts of this clonotype. This chain joins TRBV27 and TRBJ2-7; tentative D call: TRBD2 (5 bases). V gave up 6 bases and J gave up 2 bases, with 11 bases separating them. The CDR3 has 13 residues. The germline V gene has CDR1 MNHEY and CDR2 SMNVEV (reference sequence). The CDR3 sequence is CASSNSGAYEQYF. The CDR3 DNA follows: TGTGCCAGCAGCAACTCCGGGGCCTACGAGCAGTACTTC.

This clonotype occurred once. The chain carries TRBV5-1 and TRBJ2-2; 8 bases match TRBD2. The CDR3 spans 16 residues. In germline, CDR1 is SGHRS, CDR2 YFSETQ. The V gene end was trimmed by 0 bases and the J gene end by 7 bases; junction bases not matched to a gene: 8. The CDR3 region has the DNA TGCGCCAGCAGCTTGGCCTTCGGGGGGGCCCACGGGGAGCTGTTTTTT. Translated: CASSLAFGGAHGELFF.

This clonotype was counted ten times or more. The chain joins TRBV12-3 or TRBV12-4 to TRBJ1-4; D remains unclear. This CDR3 has 11 amino acids. Trimming pared 6 bases from V and 7 bases from J, leaving 6 bases between. The CDR3 spells CASSLGEKLFF. The CDR3 nucleotides are TGTGCCAGCAGCTTGGGTGAAAAACTGTTTTTT.